This TCR beta chain was found in a study of T cell repertoires in cytomegalovirus infection. The overall study: Evidence of both CMV infection and a matching HLA type came from public TCR beta signatures. Findings and caveats of the study: HLA-C-restricted CMV clonotypes gave the most frequent clonotype in two of eight donors. There were carriers of CMV plus the relevant HLA, and cumulative public TCR beta family frequency identified them.

A single record per CDR3 protein comes from TCRdb applying MiXCR to the reads. The data contain under 500,000 distinct CDR3 sequences, more than 40% of them singletons. Of note for this clonotype: The target antigen is unknown.

CDR3 length: 18 amino acids. Germline CDR1 is SGHTA and CDR2 is FQGNSA. V lost 2 bases and J lost 0, with 20 bases in between. The sequenced sample was cultured PBMCs, obtained from culture after CMV antigen stimulation. V usage is TRBV7-2 and J usage is TRBJ2-7, with D possibly TRBD1 on 6 matching bases. The clonotype originates from a human donor in good health (CMV status not recorded). Some clones in this sample may be carry-over from other donors' samples. The CDR3 region is CASSLRGGSGTSSYEQYF. The CDR3 DNA reads as TGTGCCAGCAGCTTAAGAGGCGGGTCGGGGACAAGCTCCTACGAGCAGTACTTC.